This T cell receptor (beta chain) is from a study of T cell responses to AZD1222 COVID-19 vaccine. Profiling relied on immunoSEQ multiplex PCR, and the TCRdb table lists in-frame clones only, not all of them. The data hold 150,000 to 180,000 clones, with around 89% observed a single time. CDR3 length equals 16 residues. V lost 2 bases and J lost 2; bases outside the gene matches: 7. Germline V gene data show CDR1 as SGHTA and CDR2 as FQGNSA. Specimen: peripheral blood, collected on day 0 of AZD1222 vaccination. The chain uses TRBV7-2 and TRBJ2-7; 9 nucleotides agree with TRBD2. This TCR derives from an adult in good health. The CDR3 region is CASSLSAGGTPYEQYF. In nucleotides, the CDR3 is TGTGCCAGCAGCTTATCCGCGGGGGGGACCCCCTACGAGCAGTACTTC.